This record covers a single T cell receptor beta chain. Its target is unknown. The source of the sample is a study of cytomegalovirus exposure and HLA in healthy donors. Study-level results: With high specificity and sensitivity, the classifier reportedly diagnosed cytomegalovirus status. The study labeled more than 150 TCR beta chains cytomegalovirus-associated. An analysis was carried out later, and it reportedly showed fewer N-insertions in an Asian-associated ancestry cluster than the approximately 700-donor mean.

The CDR3 consists of 14 residues. Trimming cost V 6 bases and J 6 bases, with 17 bases left between them. CDR1 MNHNS and CDR2 SASEGT come from the germline V gene. 60 Vbeta and 13 Jbeta primers were used in PCR. Clones were sequenced by immunoSEQ multiplex PCR, and TCRdb holds only the in-frame ones, with some missing. The ten most abundant clones cover roughly 1.1% of a sample with about 200,000 clones. The chain combines TRBV6-1 with TRBJ1-2; D is perhaps TRBD1 (6 bases). Material: PBMCs. The receptor's source is a girl aged 2 to 9 in good health and CMV-seropositive. The CDR3 bases are TGTGCCAGCAGGCGCGGCAGGGGCCTGGATGGCTACACCTTC. It encodes CASRRGRGLDGYTF.